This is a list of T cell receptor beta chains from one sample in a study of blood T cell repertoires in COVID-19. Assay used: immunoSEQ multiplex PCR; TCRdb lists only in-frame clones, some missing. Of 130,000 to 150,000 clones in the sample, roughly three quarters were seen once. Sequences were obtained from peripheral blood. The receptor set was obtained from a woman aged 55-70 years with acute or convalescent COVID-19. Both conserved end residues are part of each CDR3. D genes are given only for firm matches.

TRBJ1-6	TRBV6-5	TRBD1	CASSAGTVNSPLHF	TGTGCCAGCAGCGCCGGGACAGTTAATTCACCCCTCCACTTT
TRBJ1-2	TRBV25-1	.	CASSDQAGTNYGYTF	TGTGCCAGCAGTGATCAGGCAGGGACAAACTATGGCTACACCTTC
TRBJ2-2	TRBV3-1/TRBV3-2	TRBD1	CASRFDRGPGELFF	TGTGCCAGCAGATTTGACAGGGGCCCCGGGGAGCTGTTTTTT
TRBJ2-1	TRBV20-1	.	CSASRLVFHEQFF	TGCAGTGCTAGTCGCTTAGTTTTCCATGAGCAGTTCTTC
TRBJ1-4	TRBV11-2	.	CASSLTGIGEKLFF	TGTGCCAGCAGCTTAACGGGTATAGGTGAAAAACTGTTTTTT
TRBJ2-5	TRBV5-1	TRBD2	CASSSSTSGTETQYF	TGCGCCAGCAGCTCTTCGACTAGCGGGACGGAGACCCAGTACTTC
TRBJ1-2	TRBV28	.	CASSPRGGGNYGYTF	TGTGCCAGCAGCCCTAGGGGTGGCGGAAACTATGGCTACACCTTC
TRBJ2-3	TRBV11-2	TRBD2	CASSSGLAVPRDTQYF	TGTGCCAGCAGCTCGGGACTAGCGGTCCCTAGGGATACGCAGTATTTT
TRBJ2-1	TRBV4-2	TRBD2	CASSQDVMGLAGGHEQFF	TGTGCCAGCAGCCAAGATGTAATGGGACTAGCGGGAGGGCATGAGCAGTTCTTC
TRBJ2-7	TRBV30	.	CAWSVSRTRLASHEQYF	TGTGCCTGGAGTGTAAGTCGTACTAGGCTAGCTTCCCACGAGCAGTACTTC